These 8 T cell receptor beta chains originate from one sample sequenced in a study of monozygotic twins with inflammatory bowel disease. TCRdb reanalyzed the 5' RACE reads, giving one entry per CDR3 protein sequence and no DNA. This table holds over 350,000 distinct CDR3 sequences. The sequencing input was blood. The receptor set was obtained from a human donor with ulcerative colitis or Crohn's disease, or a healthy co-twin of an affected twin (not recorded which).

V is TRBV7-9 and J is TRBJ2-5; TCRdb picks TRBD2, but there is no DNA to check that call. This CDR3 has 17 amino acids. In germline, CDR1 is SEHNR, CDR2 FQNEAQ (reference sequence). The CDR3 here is CASSSGLAGAYQETQYF.

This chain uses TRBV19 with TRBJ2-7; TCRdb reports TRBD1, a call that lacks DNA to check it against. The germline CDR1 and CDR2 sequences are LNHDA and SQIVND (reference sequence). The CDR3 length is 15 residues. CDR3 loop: CASSMGTLSIYEQYF.

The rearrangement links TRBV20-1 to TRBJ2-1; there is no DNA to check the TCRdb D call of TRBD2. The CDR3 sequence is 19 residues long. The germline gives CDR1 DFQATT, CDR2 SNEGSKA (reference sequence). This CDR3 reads CSARDPQLAGGSRGNEQFF.

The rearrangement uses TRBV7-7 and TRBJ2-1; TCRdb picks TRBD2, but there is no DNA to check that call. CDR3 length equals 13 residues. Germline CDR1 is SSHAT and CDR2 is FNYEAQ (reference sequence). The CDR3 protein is CASSQISGGEQFF.

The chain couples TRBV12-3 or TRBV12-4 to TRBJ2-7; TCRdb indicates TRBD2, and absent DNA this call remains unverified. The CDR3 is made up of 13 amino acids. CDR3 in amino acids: CASRIAGSYEQYF.

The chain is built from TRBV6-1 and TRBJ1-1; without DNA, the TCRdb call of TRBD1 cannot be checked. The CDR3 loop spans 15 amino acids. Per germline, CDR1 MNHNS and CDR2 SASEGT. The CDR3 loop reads CASRPPGTQNTEAFF.

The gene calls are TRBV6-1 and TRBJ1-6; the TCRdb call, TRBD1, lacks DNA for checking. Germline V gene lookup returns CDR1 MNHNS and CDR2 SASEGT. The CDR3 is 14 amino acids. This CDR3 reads CASSRTGGDSLLHF.

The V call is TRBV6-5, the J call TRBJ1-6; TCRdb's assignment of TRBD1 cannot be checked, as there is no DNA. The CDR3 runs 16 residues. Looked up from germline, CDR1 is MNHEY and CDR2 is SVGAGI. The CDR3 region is CASSYSGTGGSSPLHF.